Here is one TCR beta chain with its context. These data belong to a study of blood T cell repertoires in COVID-19. Study overall: Italy, Spain and the United States were the sources of the convalescent and acute COVID-19 samples. From T cells, B-cell-depleted T cells, or PBMCs came the material, which was cDNA or gDNA.

Trimming at V came to 4 bases and at J to 8 bases, leaving 7 bases not matched to a gene. The germline V gene has CDR1 SGHRS and CDR2 YFSETQ. The CDR3 is 15 residues long. In the original analysis: Amplifying reference gene primers gave estimates of nucleated cell counts. The repertoire was sequenced with immunoSEQ multiplex PCR; TCRdb's copy has only in-frame clones and lacks some. V, J and clone size are taken as reported in that table, and D and trimming were inferred from the DNA itself. The sample lists some 670,000 clones; about 90% were seen once. This rearrangement joins TRBV5-1 to TRBJ2-4; TRBD2 matches 12 bases. The TCR originated in a young woman with acute or convalescent COVID-19. Sequencing used peripheral blood. In nucleotides, the CDR3 is TGCGCCAGCAGCCCCTCTAGCGGGGGGGCGTACATTCAGTACTTC. Its translation is CASSPSSGGAYIQYF.